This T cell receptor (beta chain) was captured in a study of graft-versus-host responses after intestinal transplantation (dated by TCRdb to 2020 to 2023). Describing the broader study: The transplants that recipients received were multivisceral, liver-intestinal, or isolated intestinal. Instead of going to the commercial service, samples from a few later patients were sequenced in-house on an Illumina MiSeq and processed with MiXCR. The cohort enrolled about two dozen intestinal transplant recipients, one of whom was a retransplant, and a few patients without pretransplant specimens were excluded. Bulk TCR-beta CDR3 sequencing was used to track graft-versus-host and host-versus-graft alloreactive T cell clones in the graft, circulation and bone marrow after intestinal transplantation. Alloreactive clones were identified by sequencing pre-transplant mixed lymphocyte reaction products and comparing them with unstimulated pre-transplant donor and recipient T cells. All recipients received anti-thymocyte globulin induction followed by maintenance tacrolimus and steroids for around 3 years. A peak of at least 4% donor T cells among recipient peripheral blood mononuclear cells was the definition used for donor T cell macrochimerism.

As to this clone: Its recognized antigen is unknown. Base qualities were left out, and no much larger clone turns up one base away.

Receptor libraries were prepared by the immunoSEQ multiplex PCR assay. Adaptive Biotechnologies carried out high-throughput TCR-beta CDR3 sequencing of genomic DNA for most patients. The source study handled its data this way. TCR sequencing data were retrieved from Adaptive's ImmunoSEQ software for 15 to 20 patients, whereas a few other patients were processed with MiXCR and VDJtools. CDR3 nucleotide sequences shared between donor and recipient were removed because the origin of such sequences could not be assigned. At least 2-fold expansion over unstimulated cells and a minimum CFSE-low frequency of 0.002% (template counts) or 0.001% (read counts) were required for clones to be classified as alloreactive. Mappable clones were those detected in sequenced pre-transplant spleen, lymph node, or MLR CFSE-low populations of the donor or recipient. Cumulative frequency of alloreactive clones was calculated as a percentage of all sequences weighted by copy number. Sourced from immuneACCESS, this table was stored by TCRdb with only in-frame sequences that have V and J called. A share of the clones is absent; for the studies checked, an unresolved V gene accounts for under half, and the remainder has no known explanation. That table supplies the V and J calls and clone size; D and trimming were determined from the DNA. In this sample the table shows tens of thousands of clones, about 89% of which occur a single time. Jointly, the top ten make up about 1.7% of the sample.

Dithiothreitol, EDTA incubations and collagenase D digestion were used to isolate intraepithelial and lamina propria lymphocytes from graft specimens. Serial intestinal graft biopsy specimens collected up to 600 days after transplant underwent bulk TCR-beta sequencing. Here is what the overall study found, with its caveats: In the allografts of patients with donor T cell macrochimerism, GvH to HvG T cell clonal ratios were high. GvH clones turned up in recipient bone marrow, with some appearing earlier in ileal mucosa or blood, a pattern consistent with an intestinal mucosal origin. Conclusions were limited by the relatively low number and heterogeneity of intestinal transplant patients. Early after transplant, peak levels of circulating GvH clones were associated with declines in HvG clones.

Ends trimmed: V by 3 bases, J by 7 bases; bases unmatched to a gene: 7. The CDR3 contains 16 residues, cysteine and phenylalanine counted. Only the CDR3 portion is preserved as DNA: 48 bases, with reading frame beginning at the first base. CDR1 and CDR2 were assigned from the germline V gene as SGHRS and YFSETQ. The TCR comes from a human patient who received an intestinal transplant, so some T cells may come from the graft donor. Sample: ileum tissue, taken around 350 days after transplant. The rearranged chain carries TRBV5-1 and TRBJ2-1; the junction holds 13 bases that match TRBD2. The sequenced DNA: TGCGCCAGCAGCTGGCCGGGACTAGCGGGATTAAATGAGCAGTTCTTC. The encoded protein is CASSWPGLAGLNEQFF.